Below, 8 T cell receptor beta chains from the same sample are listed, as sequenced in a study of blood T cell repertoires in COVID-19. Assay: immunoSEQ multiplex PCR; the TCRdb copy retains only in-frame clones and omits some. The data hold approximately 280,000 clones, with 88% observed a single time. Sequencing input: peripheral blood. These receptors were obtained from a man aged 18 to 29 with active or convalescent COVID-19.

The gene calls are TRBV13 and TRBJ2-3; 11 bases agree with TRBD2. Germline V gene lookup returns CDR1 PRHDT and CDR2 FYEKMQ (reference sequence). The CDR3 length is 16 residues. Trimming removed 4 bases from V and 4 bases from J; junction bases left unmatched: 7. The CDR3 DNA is TGTGCCAGCAGCTCCCCTAGCGGGGGGCCCGCAGATACGCAGTATTTT. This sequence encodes CASSSPSGGPADTQYF.

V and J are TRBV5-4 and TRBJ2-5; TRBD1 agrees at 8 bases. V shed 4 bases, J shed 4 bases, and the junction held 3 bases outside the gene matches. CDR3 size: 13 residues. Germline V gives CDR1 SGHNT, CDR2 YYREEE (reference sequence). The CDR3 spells CASSIDRGETQYF. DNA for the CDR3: TGTGCCAGCAGCATTGACAGGGGAGAGACCCAGTACTTC.

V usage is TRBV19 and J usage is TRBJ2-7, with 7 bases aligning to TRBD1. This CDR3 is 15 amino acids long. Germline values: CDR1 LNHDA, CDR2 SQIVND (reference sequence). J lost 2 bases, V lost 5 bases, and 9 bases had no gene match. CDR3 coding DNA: TGTGCCAGTAGTCTCGAGAGGGGGCCCACCTACGAGCAGTACTTC. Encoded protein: CASSLERGPTYEQYF.

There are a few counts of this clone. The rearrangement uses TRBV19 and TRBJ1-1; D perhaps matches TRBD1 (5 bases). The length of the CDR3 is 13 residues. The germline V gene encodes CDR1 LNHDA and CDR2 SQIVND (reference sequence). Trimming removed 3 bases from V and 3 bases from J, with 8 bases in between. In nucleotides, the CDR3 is TGTGCCAGTAGTATTAAAGGGGACACTGAAGCTTTCTTT. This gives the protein CASSIKGDTEAFF. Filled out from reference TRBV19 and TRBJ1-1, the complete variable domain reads DGGITQSPKYLFRKEGQNVTLSCEQNLNHDAMYWYRQDPGQGLRLIYYSQIVNDFQKGDIAEGYSVSREKKESFPLTVTSAQKNPTAFYLCASSIKGDTEAFFGQGTRLTVV.

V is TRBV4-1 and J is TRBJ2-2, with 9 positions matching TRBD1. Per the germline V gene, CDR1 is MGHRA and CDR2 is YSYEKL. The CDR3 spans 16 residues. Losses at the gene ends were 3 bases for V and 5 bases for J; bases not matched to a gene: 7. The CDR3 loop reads CASSQMTGGVTGELFF. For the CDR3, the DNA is TGCGCCAGCAGCCAGATGACAGGGGGAGTTACCGGGGAGCTGTTTTTT.

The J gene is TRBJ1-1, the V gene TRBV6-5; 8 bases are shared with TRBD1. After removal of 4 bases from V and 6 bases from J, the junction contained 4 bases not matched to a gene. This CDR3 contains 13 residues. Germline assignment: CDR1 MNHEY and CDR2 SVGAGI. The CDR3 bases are TGTGCCAGCAGTTCGACAGGGGCGCCTGAAGCTTTCTTT. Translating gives CASSSTGAPEAFF.

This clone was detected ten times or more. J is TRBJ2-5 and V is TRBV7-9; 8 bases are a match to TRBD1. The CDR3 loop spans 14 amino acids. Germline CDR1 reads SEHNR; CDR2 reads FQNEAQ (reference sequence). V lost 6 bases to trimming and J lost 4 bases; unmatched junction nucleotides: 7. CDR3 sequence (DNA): TGTGCCAGCAGGCGAGGACAGGGAGGAGAGACCCAGTACTTC. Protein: CASRRGQGGETQYF.

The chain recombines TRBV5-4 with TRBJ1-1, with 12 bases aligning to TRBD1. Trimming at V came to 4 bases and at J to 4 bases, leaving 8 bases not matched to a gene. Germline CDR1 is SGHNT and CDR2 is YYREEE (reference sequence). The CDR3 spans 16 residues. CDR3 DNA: TGTGCCAGCAGCCCTAGGGACAGGGGGCTTGTCACTGAAGCTTTCTTT. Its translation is CASSPRDRGLVTEAFF.